Below, 5 T cell receptor beta chains from the same sample are listed, as sequenced in a study of blood T cell repertoires in COVID-19. The data were produced by immunoSEQ multiplex PCR, yet TCRdb's version contains in-frame clones alone and is incomplete. This table has some 290,000 clones, around four fifths appearing once. The specimen was peripheral blood. The origin of the receptors is a man aged 55 to 69 who had recovered from COVID-19.

This clone was seen only a few times. This chain joins TRBV4-1 and TRBJ1-3; possibly TRBD1 for D (5 bases). Germline lookup yields CDR1 MGHRA and CDR2 YSYEKL. The CDR3 covers 17 residues. The ends were cut back, 1 base at V and 0 bases at J, with 13 bases in the middle. CDR3 region: CASSQGPQGPSGNTIYF. CDR3 in DNA: TGCGCCAGCAGCCAAGGGCCCCAGGGCCCCTCTGGAAACACCATATATTTT.

V is TRBV9 and J is TRBJ2-3, with 9 positions matching TRBD2. Germline-derived CDR1 and CDR2 are SGDLS and YYNGEE. CDR3 length equals 16 residues. V shed 2 bases, J shed 3 bases, and the junction held 7 bases outside the gene matches. The CDR3 protein is CASSVGSGRGTDTQYF. CDR3 nucleotide sequence: TGTGCCAGCAGCGTGGGTAGCGGGAGAGGAACAGATACGCAGTATTTT.

V is TRBV6-5 and J is TRBJ1-2, with 10 bases that match TRBD1. The CDR3 runs 13 residues. V trimming: 7 bases; J trimming: 7 bases; junction bases outside the gene matches: 6. Germline V CDR1 and CDR2: MNHEY, SVGAGI. CDR3 loop: CASIRQGAGGYTF. Written as DNA, the CDR3 is TGTGCCAGCATTAGACAGGGGGCCGGTGGCTACACCTTC.

This clone appeared once. This chain links TRBV7-9 with TRBJ2-5, with a tentative D call TRBD1 (6 bases). Deletions cut 5 bases from V and 5 bases from J, with 12 bases between. Germline V lookup: CDR1 SEHNR, CDR2 FQNEAQ (reference sequence). This CDR3 has 13 residues. In nucleotides, the CDR3 is TGTGCCAGCAGCAAAACAGGGTATGAGACCCAGTACTTC. This sequence encodes CASSKTGYETQYF.

This rearrangement joins TRBV7-9 to TRBJ1-3; 7 bases fit TRBD1. Germline values: CDR1 SEHNR, CDR2 FQNEAQ (reference sequence). J gave up 3 bases and V 6 bases, and 2 bases lay outside the gene matches. This CDR3 contains 13 residues. CDR3 amino acids: CASRGQSGNTIYF. CDR3 DNA sequence: TGTGCCAGCAGGGGACAGAGTGGAAACACCATATATTTT.